Below are 7 T cell receptor beta chains sequenced from a single sample in a study of OX40 agonist ivuxolimab in advanced cancers. TCRdb keeps only in-frame clones here, not all; method: immunoSEQ multiplex PCR. The repertoire has about 73,000 clones, more than 80% of them found once; the top ten carry about 0.51%. The sequenced sample was CD4+ or CD8+ T cells sorted from blood, obtained in a trial of the OX40 agonist ivuxolimab. The receptors shown here come from an adult with an advanced solid tumor such as melanoma, head and neck, liver or kidney cancer.

The J gene is TRBJ2-3, the V gene TRBV27; no clear D. Germline V gene data show CDR1 as MNHEY and CDR2 as SMNVEV (reference sequence). V dropped 3 bases and J dropped 4 bases, with 8 bases sitting between them. This CDR3 has 13 residues. CDR3 sequence (DNA): TGTGCCAGCAGTTTGGTGAGGTCAGATACGCAGTATTTT. Residues: CASSLVRSDTQYF.

The rearrangement joins TRBV7-2 to TRBJ2-7; D may correspond to TRBD1 or TRBD2 (5 bases each). Germline V gene lookup returns CDR1 SGHTA and CDR2 FQGNSA. Deletions cut 0 bases from V and 11 bases from J, with 17 bases between. The length of the CDR3 is 14 residues. The CDR3 bases are TGTGCCAGCAGCTTAGCGTCGGGGCAGGGAGTTAAGTACTTC. Amino acid sequence: CASSLASGQGVKYF.

The rearrangement uses TRBV5-1 and TRBJ2-7; D perhaps matches TRBD2 (6 bases). CDR1 and CDR2 (germline): SGHRS, YFSETQ. This CDR3 contains 14 residues. Trimming left V 2 bases short and J 2 bases short, with 11 bases between. CDR3 region: CASSFYRETYEQYF. CDR3 in DNA: TGCGCCAGCAGCTTTTACCGGGAGACCTACGAGCAGTACTTC. The full variable domain, in which reference TRBV5-1 and TRBJ2-7 provide the parts outside the CDR3, is KAGVTQTPRYLIKTRGQQVTLSCSPISGHRSVSWYQQTPGQGLQFLFEYFSETQRNKGNFPGRFSGRQFSNSRSEMNVSTLELGDSALYLCASSFYRETYEQYFGPGTRLTVT.

This chain uses TRBV29-1 with TRBJ2-3; D remains ambiguous. CDR1 SQVTM and CDR2 ANQGSEA come from the germline V gene. The ends were cut back, 1 base at V and 0 bases at J, with 11 bases in the middle. The CDR3 has 15 amino acids. This CDR3 reads CSVEVQPSSTDTQYF. The CDR3 nucleotides are TGCAGCGTTGAAGTACAGCCCTCTAGCACAGATACGCAGTATTTT.

V is TRBV7-6 and J is TRBJ2-1; D not certain. The V gene's germline CDR1 is SGHVS and CDR2 FNYEAQ. V dropped 0 bases and J dropped 0 bases, with 12 bases sitting between them. This CDR3 spans 17 amino acids. CDR3: CASSLALAGSSYNEQFF. CDR3 coding DNA: TGTGCCAGCAGCTTAGCGCTGGCCGGTAGCTCCTACAATGAGCAGTTCTTC.

The table lists this clone with a few counts. The chain links TRBV7-8 to TRBJ1-3; D call uncertain. The CDR3 has 14 amino acids. Trimming stripped 4 bases from V and 8 bases from J, with 15 bases between. The germline V gene has CDR1 SGHVS and CDR2 FQNEAQ. The CDR3 DNA is TGTGCCAGCAGCTACTCTCCCTGGTCGGACACCATATATTTT. This gives the protein CASSYSPWSDTIYF.

The CDR3 here is CASSRAGGTDTQYF. Here the CDR3 DNA reads TGTGCCAGTAGTAGAGCGGGGGGGACAGATACGCAGTATTTT. The J gene is TRBJ2-3, the V gene TRBV19; 10 bases are shared with TRBD2. V lost 4 bases and J lost 3; bases outside the gene matches: 1. Germline V gives CDR1 LNHDA, CDR2 SQIVND (reference sequence). The CDR3 contains 14 residues.